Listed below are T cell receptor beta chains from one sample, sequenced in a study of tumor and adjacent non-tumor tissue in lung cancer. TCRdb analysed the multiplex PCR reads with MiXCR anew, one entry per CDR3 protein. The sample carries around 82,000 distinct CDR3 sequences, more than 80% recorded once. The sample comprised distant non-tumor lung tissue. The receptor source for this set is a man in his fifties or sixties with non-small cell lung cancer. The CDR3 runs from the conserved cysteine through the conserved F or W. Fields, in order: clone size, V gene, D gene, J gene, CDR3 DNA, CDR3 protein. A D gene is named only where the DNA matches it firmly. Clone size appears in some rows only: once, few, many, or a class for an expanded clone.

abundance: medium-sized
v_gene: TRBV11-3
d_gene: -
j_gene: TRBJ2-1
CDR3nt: TGTGCCAGCAGCTTTTGGGTCACGGGCTCCTACAATGAGCAGTTCTTC
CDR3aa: CASSFWVTGSYNEQFF

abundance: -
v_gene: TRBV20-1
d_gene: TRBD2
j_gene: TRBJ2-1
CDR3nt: TGCAGACTAGTGAGAAGGGGGACTAGCCCATATGAGCAGTTCTTC
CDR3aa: CRLVRRGTSPYEQFF

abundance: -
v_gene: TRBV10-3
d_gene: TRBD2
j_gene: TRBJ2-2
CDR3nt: TGTGCCATCAGTGCGTTAGCGGGAGACTCGAGGAAAAGGGAGCTGTTTTTT
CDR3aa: CAISALAGDSRKRELFF

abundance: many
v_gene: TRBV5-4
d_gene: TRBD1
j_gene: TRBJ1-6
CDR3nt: TGTGCCAGCAGCTTCCGGGACAGTCAATCACCCCTCCACTTT
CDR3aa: CASSFRDSQSPLHF

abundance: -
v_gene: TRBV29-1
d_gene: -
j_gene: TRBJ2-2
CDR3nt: TGCATCGTTGGTGAGGACATGACCACCGGGGAGCTGTTTTTT
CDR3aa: CIVGEDMTTGELFF

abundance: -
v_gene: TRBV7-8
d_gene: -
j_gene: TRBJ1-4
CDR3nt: TGTGACAGCAGCTCCCGACGGGGCCCGCTAGGTGAAAAACTGTTTTTT
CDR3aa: CDSSSRRGPLGEKLFF

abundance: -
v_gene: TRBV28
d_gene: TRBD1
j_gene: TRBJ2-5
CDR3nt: TGTGCCAGCAGATATCAACAGGGGGCTGCTGAGACCCAGTACTTC
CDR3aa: CASRYQQGAAETQYF

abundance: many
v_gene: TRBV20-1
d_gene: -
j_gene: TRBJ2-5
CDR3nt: TGCAGTGCTAGCTCGGAGACCCAGTACTTC
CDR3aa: CSASSETQYF

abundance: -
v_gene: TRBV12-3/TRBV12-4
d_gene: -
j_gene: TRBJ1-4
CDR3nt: TGTGCCTGCAGCCCCGCAAGTGATGAAAAACTGTTTTTT
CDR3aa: CACSPASDEKLFF

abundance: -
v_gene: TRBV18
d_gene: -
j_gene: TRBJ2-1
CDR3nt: TGTGCCAGCTCACGGGACGGGTACAATGAGCAGTTCTTC
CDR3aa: CASSRDGYNEQFF

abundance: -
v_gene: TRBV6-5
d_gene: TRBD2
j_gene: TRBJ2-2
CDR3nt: TGTGCCAGCAGTCTCGGGTTCACAGCGGGAGCCGGGGAGCTGTTTTTT
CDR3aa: CASSLGFTAGAGELFF

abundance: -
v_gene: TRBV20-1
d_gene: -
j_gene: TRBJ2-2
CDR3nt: TGCAGTGTTAGAGAGGGGATGTGTGGGTACACCGGGGAGCTGCTTTTT
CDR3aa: CSVREGMCGYTGELLF

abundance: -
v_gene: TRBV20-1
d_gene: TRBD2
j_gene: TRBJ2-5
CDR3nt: TGCAGTGCTAGAGATACTAAGCGGGGGGGCGCAGAGACCCAGTACTTT
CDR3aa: CSARDTKRGGAETQYF

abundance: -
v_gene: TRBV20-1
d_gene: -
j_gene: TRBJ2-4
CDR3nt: TGCAGTGCTAAAGCCGTCGACGGAGCCCTACAGGTGGCCAAAATCATTCAGTACTTC
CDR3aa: CSAKAVDGALQVAKIIQYF

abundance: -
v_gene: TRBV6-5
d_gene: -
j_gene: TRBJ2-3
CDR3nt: TGTGCCAGCTGCGCAGGCACAGATAGCCAGTATTTT
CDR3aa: CASCAGTDSQYF

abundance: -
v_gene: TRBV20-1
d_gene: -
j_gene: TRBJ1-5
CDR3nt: TGCAGTGCCAGTCCGGGGGGAGATCAGGCCCAGCTTTTT
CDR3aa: CSASPGGDQAQLF

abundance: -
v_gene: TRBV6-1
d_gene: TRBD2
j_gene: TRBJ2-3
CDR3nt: TGTGCCAGCAGTGAAAAGATAGCGGGGTTCACAGATACGCAGTATTTT
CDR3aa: CASSEKIAGFTDTQYF

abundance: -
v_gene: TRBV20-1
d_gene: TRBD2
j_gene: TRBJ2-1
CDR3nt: TGCAGTACTAACCCGACTAGCGGGAGGGTTAATGAGCAGTTCTTC
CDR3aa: CSTNPTSGRVNEQFF

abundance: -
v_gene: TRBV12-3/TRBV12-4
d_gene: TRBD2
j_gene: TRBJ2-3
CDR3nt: TGTGCCAGCAGTGCGGGACTAGCGGGGGGGTCTGGAGAAACGCAGTATTTT
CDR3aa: CASSAGLAGGSGETQYF

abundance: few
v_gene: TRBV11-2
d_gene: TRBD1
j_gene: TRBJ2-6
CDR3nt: TGTGCCAGTAGCTTAGTTCCAAAGGACAGGCCCTCTGGGGCCAACGTCTCGACTTTC
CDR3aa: CASSLVPKDRPSGANVSTF

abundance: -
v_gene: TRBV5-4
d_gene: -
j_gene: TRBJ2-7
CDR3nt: TGTGTCAGCAGCTCGCCGCCGGGTAGCGGGAACAGGGGCTCCTACGAGCACTACTTC
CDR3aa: CVSSSPPGSGNRGSYEHYF

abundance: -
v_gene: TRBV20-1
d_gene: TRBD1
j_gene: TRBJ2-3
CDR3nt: TGCAGTGCTAGAGTCAGTAGGGGACAGGCGGTAGGACCCCGCACAGATAAGCAGTATTTT
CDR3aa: CSARVSRGQAVGPRTDKQYF

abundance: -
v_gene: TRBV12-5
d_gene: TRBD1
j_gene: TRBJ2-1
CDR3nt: TGTGCTAGTGGTTTGGGGCTGGGGACAGGGGGCAGTGAGCAGTTCTTC
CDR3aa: CASGLGLGTGGSEQFF

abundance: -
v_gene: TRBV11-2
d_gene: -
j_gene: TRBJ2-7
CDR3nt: TGTGCAAGCAGCTTAGAGATGTTGGCGTCCCCGAGGCAGCAGTACTTC
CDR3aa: CASSLEMLASPRQQYF

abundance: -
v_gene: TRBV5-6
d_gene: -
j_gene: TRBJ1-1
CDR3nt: TGTGCCAACACGTTGCTTCAGGGCAGTGAAGCTTTCTTT
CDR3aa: CANTLLQGSEAFF

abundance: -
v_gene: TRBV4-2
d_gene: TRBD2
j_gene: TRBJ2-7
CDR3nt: TGTACCAGCAGCCGAGGGACTAGCTCCTACGAGCAGTACTTC
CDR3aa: CTSSRGTSSYEQYF

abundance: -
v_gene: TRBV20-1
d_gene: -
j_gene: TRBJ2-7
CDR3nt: TGCAGTGCTAGATGTGATAGGGGAACGAGAGAGCAGTACTTC
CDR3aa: CSARCDRGTREQYF

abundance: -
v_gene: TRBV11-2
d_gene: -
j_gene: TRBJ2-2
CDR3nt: TGTGCCAGCAGCTTAGAGTCGGCCGGGGAGCTGTTTTTT
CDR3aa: CASSLESAGELFF

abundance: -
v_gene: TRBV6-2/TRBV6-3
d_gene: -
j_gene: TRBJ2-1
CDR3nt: TGTGCCAGCAATCGGCCCTGGCTGGCAGGGCGCTATGAGCAGTTCTTC
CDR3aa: CASNRPWLAGRYEQFF

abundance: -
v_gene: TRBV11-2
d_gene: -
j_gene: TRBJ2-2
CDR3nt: TGCGCCAGCAGCGATACCTGGGGCGGGGAGCTGTTTTTT
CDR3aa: CASSDTWGGELFF

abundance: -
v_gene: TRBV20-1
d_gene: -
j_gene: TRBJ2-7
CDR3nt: TGCACTGCTAGGGGGGACACGGATTACGAGCAGTACTTC
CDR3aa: CTARGDTDYEQYF

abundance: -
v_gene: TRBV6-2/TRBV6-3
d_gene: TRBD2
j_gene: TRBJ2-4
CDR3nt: TGTGCCAGCAGTTACAGGATAGCGGGAGATGTCAAAAACATTCAGTACTTC
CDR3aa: CASSYRIAGDVKNIQYF

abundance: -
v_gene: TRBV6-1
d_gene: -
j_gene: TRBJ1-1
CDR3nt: TGTGCCAGCAGGTCGGGGCAACTAAACACTGAAGCTTTTTTT
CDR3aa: CASRSGQLNTEAFF

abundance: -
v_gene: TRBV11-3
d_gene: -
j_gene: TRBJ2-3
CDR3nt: TGTGCCAGTAGGGAGGGGGCAGATACGCAGTATTTT
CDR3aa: CASREGADTQYF

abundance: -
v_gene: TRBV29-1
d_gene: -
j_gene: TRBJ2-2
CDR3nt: TGCAGCGTTGTAGCCAGGAACACCGTGGAGCTGTCTTTT
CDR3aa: CSVVARNTVELSF

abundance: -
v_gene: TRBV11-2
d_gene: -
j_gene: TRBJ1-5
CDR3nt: TGTGTCAGCAGCCTAGAAAGGAGTCAGCCCCAGCATTTT
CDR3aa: CVSSLERSQPQHF

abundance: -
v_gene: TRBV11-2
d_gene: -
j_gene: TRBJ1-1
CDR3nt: TGTGCCAGCAGCCATTTCCAGGGGTGTGACACTGAAGCTTTCTTT
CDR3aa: CASSHFQGCDTEAFF

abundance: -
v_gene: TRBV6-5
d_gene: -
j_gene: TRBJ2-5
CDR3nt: TGTGCCAGCAGCCGAACTGGACTATCGGGGCGGCAAGAGACCCAGTACTTC
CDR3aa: CASSRTGLSGRQETQYF

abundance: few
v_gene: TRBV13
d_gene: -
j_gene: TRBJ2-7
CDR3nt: TGTGCCAACAGTGTTTACGGAGGTATGAACCCCTATGAGCAGTACTTC
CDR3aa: CANSVYGGMNPYEQYF

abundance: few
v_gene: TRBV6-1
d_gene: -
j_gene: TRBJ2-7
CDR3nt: TGTGCCAGCAGTGAAGATTATGGGACGGAATCGTACGAGCAGTACTTC
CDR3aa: CASSEDYGTESYEQYF

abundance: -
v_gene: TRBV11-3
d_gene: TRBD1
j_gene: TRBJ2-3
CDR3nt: TGTGCTGGCAGTTTTCAGGGGGCATATACGCACTATTTT
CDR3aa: CAGSFQGAYTHYF

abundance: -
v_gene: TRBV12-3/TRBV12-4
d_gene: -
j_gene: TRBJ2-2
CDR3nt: -
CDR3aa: CTSSVWGTGNTGDMFF

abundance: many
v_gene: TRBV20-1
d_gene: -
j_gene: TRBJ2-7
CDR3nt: TGCAGTGCTAGAGATCCTTTCGGCGGGACCTCCACCTACGAGCAGTACTTC
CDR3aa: CSARDPFGGTSTYEQYF

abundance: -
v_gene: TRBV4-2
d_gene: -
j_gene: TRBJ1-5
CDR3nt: TGTGCCAGCAGCCAAGATGCGAGGACACAATACAATCAGCCCCAGCATTTT
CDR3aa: CASSQDARTQYNQPQHF

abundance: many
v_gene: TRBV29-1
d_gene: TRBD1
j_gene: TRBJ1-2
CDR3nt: TGCAGCGTTGAACACCGACAGGGAAACTCCGGCTACACCTTC
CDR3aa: CSVEHRQGNSGYTF

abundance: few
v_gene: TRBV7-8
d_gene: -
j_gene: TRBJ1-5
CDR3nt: TGTGCCAGCAGCTCGCGGGCCAGCAATCAGTCCCAGCATTTT
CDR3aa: CASSSRASNQSQHF

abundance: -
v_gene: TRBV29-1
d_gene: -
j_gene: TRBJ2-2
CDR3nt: TGCAGCGTTGGTGAGGACAAGTCCACCGGGGAGCTGTTTTTT
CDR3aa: CSVGEDKSTGELFF

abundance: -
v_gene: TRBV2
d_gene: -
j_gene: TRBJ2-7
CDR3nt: TGTGCCAGCAGTGAAGCGATAGCACTAGCAATGGACGAGCAGTACTTC
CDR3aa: CASSEAIALAMDEQYF